Below, one TCR beta chain is given with its context. The antigen is undetermined. The record originates from a study of blood T cells in healthy people across ages. Study-level findings and limits: Per million T cells, TCR beta diversity dropped roughly linearly as age increased.

A second PCR, run for about 6 to 12 cycles, used a sample-barcoded 5' primer plus a J-beta primer mix. TCRdb analysed the 5' RACE reads with MiXCR anew, one entry per CDR3 protein. Found here are 650,000 to 800,000 distinct CDR3 sequences, roughly 44% of them singletons; the top ten hold roughly a fifth. CDR3 length: 15 amino acids. Germline trimming cut 0 bases from V and 5 bases from J; bases unmatched to any gene: 5. In germline, CDR1 is LGHNA, CDR2 YSLEER. The rearrangement links TRBV4-3 to TRBJ2-5, with 8 bases identical to TRBD1. The receptor's source is a man aged 60 to 69 in good health. Sequenced sample: blood. The CDR3 loop reads CASSQEGQVYETQYF. CDR3 coding DNA: TGCGCCAGCAGCCAAGAGGGACAGGTCTACGAGACCCAGTACTTC.